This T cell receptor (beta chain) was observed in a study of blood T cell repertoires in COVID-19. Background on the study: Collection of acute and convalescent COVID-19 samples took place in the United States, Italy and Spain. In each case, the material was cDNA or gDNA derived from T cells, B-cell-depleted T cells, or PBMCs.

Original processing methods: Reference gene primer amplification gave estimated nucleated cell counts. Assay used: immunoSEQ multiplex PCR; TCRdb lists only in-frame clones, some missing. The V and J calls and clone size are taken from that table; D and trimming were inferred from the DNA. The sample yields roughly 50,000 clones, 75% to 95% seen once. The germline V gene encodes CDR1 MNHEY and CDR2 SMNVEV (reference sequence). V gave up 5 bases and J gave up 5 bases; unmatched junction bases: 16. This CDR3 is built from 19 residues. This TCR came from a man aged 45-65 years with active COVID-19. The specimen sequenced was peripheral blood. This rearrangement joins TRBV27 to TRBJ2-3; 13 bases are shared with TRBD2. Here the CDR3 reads CASSITSGGAVRARDTQYF. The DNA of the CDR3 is TGTGCCAGCAGTATTACTAGCGGGGGGGCCGTCAGGGCCAGAGATACGCAGTATTTT.